Each of the 14 T cell receptor beta chains below was sequenced from the same sample in a study of cytomegalovirus exposure and HLA in healthy donors. The PCR contained 60 Vbeta and 13 Jbeta primers. Assay: immunoSEQ multiplex PCR; the TCRdb copy retains only in-frame clones and omits some. The sample yields approximately 190,000 clones, about nine tenths seen once. The source material was PBMCs. These receptors all come from a man aged 30 to 39 in good health and CMV-seronegative.

The rearrangement links TRBV5-4 to TRBJ1-4; TRBD1 might be the D (5 bases). With 5 bases removed from V and 8 bases from J, the gap between germline ends came to 16 bases. The germline gives CDR1 SGHNT, CDR2 YYREEE (reference sequence). The CDR3 has 14 amino acids. The CDR3 reads CASSRSRVGEKLFF. The DNA of the CDR3 is TGTGCCAGCAGTCGCTCCAGGGTGGGGGAAAAACTGTTTTTT. Together with reference TRBV5-4 and TRBJ1-4, the CDR3 gives the full variable domain: ETGVTQSPTHLIKTRGQQVTLRCSSQSGHNTVSWYQQALGQGPQFIFQYYREEENGRGNFPPRFSGLQFPNYSSELNVNALELDDSALYLCASSRSRVGEKLFFGSGTQLSVL.

This chain joins TRBV5-1 and TRBJ1-2; 8 bases line up with TRBD1. The CDR3 contains 17 residues. The germline CDR1 and CDR2 sequences are SGHRS and YFSETQ. The V and J ends lost 1 base and 4 bases, in that order; junction bases with no gene match: 12. In DNA, the CDR3 is TGCGCCAGCAGCTTGATCCGGACAGGGTATTTAGTCTATGGCTACACCTTC. Translation gives CASSLIRTGYLVYGYTF.

A few counts support this clone. V is TRBV23-1 and J is TRBJ1-2; 10 nucleotides match TRBD1. TRBV23-1 is reported as an ORF; its role is uncertain. J was trimmed by 0 bases and V by 2 bases; bases with no gene match: 6. The CDR3 extends over 17 amino acids. CDR3 sequence reads: CASSQSRDRGTNYGYTF. The CDR3 DNA reads as TGCGCCAGCAGTCAAAGCCGGGACAGGGGAACTAACTATGGCTACACCTTC.

In this sample, this clone turned up a few times. The V gene is TRBV11-3, the J gene TRBJ1-1; D ambiguous. The length of the CDR3 is 13 residues. The V end was cut by 1 base, the J end by 4 bases, with 7 bases between. Germline CDR1 is SGHNT and CDR2 is YENEEA. The CDR3 reads CASSLVSGTEAFF. The CDR3 DNA reads as TGTGCCAGCAGCTTAGTTTCGGGCACTGAAGCTTTCTTT.

The chain is built from TRBV5-1 and TRBJ2-7; 8 nucleotides line up with TRBD2. V lost 1 base and J lost 5; bases outside the gene matches: 8. Germline CDR1 SGHRS, CDR2 YFSETQ. There are 15 residues in the CDR3. CDR3 bases: TGCGCCAGCAGCTTGTCTGCGGGAGGATTGGACGAGCAGTACTTC. This codes for CASSLSAGGLDEQYF.

V gene TRBV5-1 combines with J gene TRBJ2-5, with TRBD1 matching over 7 bases. V lost 4 bases and J lost 5; bases outside the gene matches: 11. The CDR3 is 15 amino acids. The germline V gene encodes CDR1 SGHRS and CDR2 YFSETQ. This chain's CDR3 is CASSLPPTGRETQYF. As DNA, the CDR3 is TGCGCCAGCAGCCTTCCCCCGACAGGGCGTGAGACCCAGTACTTC.

The V and J genes are TRBV6-6 and TRBJ2-2, with TRBD2 matching 9 bases. CDR3 size: 15 residues. V shed 2 bases, J shed 5 bases, and the junction held 3 bases outside the gene matches. Per germline, CDR1 MNHNY and CDR2 SVGAGI (reference sequence). The CDR3 coding sequence is TGTGCCAGCAGTTACGGGGCGGGGGGGACCGGGGAGCTGTTTTTT. This encodes CASSYGAGGTGELFF.

The V call is TRBV19, the J call TRBJ2-2, with 7 bases aligning to TRBD2. Germline lookup yields CDR1 LNHDA and CDR2 SQIVND (reference sequence). There are 15 residues in the CDR3. V lost 4 bases to trimming and J lost 4 bases; unmatched junction nucleotides: 6. DNA of the CDR3: TGTGCCAGTAGTACTAGCGGCTCTCCCACCGGGGAGCTGTTTTTT. Translating it yields CASSTSGSPTGELFF.

This clone showed up just a few times. This chain links TRBV5-4 with TRBJ2-7; possible D gene TRBD2, 5 bases. The CDR3 length is 14 residues. The V gene's germline CDR1 is SGHNT and CDR2 YYREEE (reference sequence). V was pared by 4 bases and J by 2 bases, with 13 bases between. The CDR3 nucleotides read TGTGCCAGCAGCAGCGGACCCCCAACCTACGAGCAGTACTTC. This sequence encodes CASSSGPPTYEQYF.

This clone was recorded only once. This chain connects TRBV6-5 to TRBJ1-3; 8 bases align to TRBD1. Germline values: CDR1 MNHEY, CDR2 SVGAGI. Losses at the gene ends were 2 bases for V and 7 bases for J; bases not matched to a gene: 7. The length of the CDR3 is 15 residues. CDR3: CASSYAGGEGNTIYF. The CDR3 nucleotides read TGTGCCAGCAGTTACGCAGGGGGCGAGGGGAACACCATATATTTT.

The table lists this clone with a few counts. The rearrangement links TRBV7-2 to TRBJ1-1, with D possibly being TRBD1 (6 bases). Trimming removed 5 bases at V and 4 bases at J, with 11 bases between. Germline values: CDR1 SGHTA, CDR2 FQGNSA. The CDR3 consists of 13 residues. Written as DNA, the CDR3 is TGTGCCAGCAGCAGACAGGCAGGCACTGAAGCTTTCTTT. Translating gives CASSRQAGTEAFF.

The chain uses TRBV27 and TRBJ2-3, with 12 bases lining up with TRBD2. V lost 5 bases to trimming and J lost 1 base; unmatched junction nucleotides: 13. CDR3 length: 19 amino acids. CDR1 is MNHEY, CDR2 SMNVEV, per germline (reference sequence). CDR3 loop: CASSKTRLAGVGRTDTQYF. DNA of the CDR3: TGTGCCAGCAGTAAAACCCGACTAGCGGGAGTGGGTCGCACAGATACGCAGTATTTT.

The chain has TRBV7-8 and TRBJ2-2; maybe TRBD1 (5 bases). Germline CDR1 SGHVS, CDR2 FQNEAQ. CDR3 length: 15 amino acids. Trimming took off 5 bases at V and 7 bases at J, with 17 bases between the two ends. The CDR3 here is CASSPSPIGVGELFF. The CDR3 nucleotides are TGTGCCAGCAGCCCATCACCCATAGGGGTCGGGGAGCTGTTTTTT.

V usage is TRBV2 and J usage is TRBJ2-3, with TRBD1 as a possible D gene (7 bases). V was cut by 3 bases and J by 4 bases, with 14 bases left in between. The CDR3 covers 15 residues. Germline V gives CDR1 SNHLY, CDR2 FYNNEI. In DNA form, the CDR3 reads TGTGCCAGCAGTGACGCAGGGGGGTCCGCAGATACGCAGTATTTT. Its translation: CASSDAGGSADTQYF. Complete variable domain (other parts from reference TRBV2 and TRBJ2-3): EPEVTQTPSHQVTQMGQEVILRCVPISNHLYFYWYRQILGQKVEFLVSFYNNEISEKSEIFDDQFSVERPDGSNFTLKIRSTKLEDSAMYFCASSDAGGSADTQYFGPGTRLTVL.